Only a few counts were recorded for the clone carrying this TCR beta chain. Trimming shortened V by 1 base and J by 0 bases, and 10 bases separated the two germline ends. The CDR3 contains 16 residues. The V gene's germline CDR1 is KGHSH and CDR2 LQKENI. Researchers ran the PCR with 60 Vbeta and 13 Jbeta primers. Assay: immunoSEQ multiplex PCR; the TCRdb copy retains only in-frame clones and omits some. The sample has hundreds of thousands of clones; more than 60% are singletons. These data originate in a study of cytomegalovirus exposure and HLA in healthy donors. The sequence was collected from a woman aged 60 to 75 in good health and CMV-seropositive. Specimen: PBMCs. The genes are TRBV18 and TRBJ2-1, with unresolved D. The CDR3: CASSPLSRSSYNEQFF. The CDR3 DNA follows: TGTGCCAGCTCACCACTTTCGCGGAGCTCCTACAATGAGCAGTTCTTC.